This passage covers 5 T cell receptor beta chains from one sample sequenced in a study of blood T cell repertoires in COVID-19. This table comes from immunoSEQ multiplex PCR, and its TCRdb copy is limited to in-frame clones, with some not included. The sample yields approximately 400,000 clones, approximately 91% seen once. Sequencing was performed on PBMCs or T cells enriched from blood (not recorded which). The receptor set was obtained from a woman aged 40 to 50 who had been exposed to COVID-19.

The chain uses TRBV15 and TRBJ1-2; 10 bases align to TRBD1. Trimming cost V 0 bases and J 4 bases; bases outside gene matches: 8. Germline V gene data show CDR1 as LNHNV and CDR2 as YYDKDF (reference sequence). The CDR3 is 17 residues long. CDR3 in amino acids: CATSREAGTGVRYGYTF. The CDR3 region has the DNA TGTGCCACCAGCAGAGAGGCAGGGACAGGGGTTCGCTATGGCTACACCTTC.

The V and J genes are TRBV6-5 and TRBJ2-1; TRBD2 agrees at 8 bases. Trimming took 6 bases from V and 6 from J; bases not matched to a gene: 7. Germline-derived CDR1 and CDR2 are MNHEY and SVGAGI. The CDR3 spans 14 residues. The CDR3 region is CASSQTSEGNEQFF. Here the CDR3 DNA reads TGTGCCAGCAGCCAGACTAGCGAAGGCAATGAGCAGTTCTTC.

V gene TRBV28 combines with J gene TRBJ2-1; D remains ambiguous. Germline CDR1 MDHEN, CDR2 SYDVKM. Between the trimmed V and J ends, which lost 3 bases and 0 bases, there was a span of 12 bases. The CDR3 extends over 16 amino acids. CDR3 residues: CASSLVAASSYNEQFF. The CDR3 DNA is TGTGCCAGCAGTTTGGTAGCCGCCTCCTCCTACAATGAGCAGTTCTTC.

This clone was seen just once. The chain recombines TRBV3-1 (or the pseudogene TRBV3-2) with TRBJ1-4, with 9 bases fitting TRBD1. The ends lost 5 bases at V and 5 bases at J; junction bases unmatched: 6. Germline V gene data show CDR1 as LGHDT and CDR2 as YNNKEL (reference sequence). This CDR3 region has 15 residues. CDR3 sequence reads: CASSARQGGNEKLFF. The CDR3 bases are TGTGCCAGCAGCGCCCGACAGGGGGGGAATGAAAAACTGTTTTTT.

The V gene is TRBV11-3, the J gene TRBJ1-1, with D perhaps matching TRBD1 (5 bases). Deletions cut 5 bases from V and 1 base from J, with 14 bases between. CDR3 length equals 15 residues. The germline CDR1 and CDR2 sequences are SGHNT and YENEEA. CDR3 sequence reads: CASSANRPPNTEAFF. CDR3 coding DNA: TGTGCCAGCAGCGCAAACAGGCCTCCGAACACTGAAGCTTTCTTT. The full variable domain, rest sourced from reference TRBV11-3 and TRBJ1-1, is EAGVVQSPRYKIIEKKQPVAFWCNPISGHNTLYWYLQNLGQGPELLIRYENEEAVDDSQLPKDRFSAERLKGVDSTLKIQPAELGDSAVYLCASSANRPPNTEAFFGQGTRLTVV.